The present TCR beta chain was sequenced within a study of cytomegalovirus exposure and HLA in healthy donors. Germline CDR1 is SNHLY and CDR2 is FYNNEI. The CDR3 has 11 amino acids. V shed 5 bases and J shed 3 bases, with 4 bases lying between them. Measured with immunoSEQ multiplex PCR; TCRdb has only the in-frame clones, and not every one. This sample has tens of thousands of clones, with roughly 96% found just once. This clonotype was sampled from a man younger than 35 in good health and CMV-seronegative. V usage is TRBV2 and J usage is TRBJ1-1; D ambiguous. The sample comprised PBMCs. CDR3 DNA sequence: TGTGCCAGCAGTCGGGACACTGAAGCTTTCTTT. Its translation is CASSRDTEAFF.